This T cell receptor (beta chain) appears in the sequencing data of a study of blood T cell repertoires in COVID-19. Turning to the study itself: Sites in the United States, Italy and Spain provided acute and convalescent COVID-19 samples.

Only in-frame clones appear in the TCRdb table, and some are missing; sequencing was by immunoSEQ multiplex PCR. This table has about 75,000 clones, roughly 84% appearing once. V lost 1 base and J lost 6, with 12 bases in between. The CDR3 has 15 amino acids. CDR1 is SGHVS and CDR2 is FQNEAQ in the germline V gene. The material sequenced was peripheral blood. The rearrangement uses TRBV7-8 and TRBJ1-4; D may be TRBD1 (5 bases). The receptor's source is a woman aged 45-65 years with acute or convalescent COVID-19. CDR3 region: CASSLGAGIDEKLFF. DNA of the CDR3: TGTGCCAGCAGCTTAGGCGCAGGGATAGATGAAAAACTGTTTTTT.